This TCR beta chain stems from a study of Ad26.COV2.S vaccination and SARS-CoV-2 variants. Study-wide background: Donor participated within the Ad26.COV2.S arm of the COV1001 trial. Dosing was one shot or two shots 56 days apart. Study results and caveats: Post-vaccination breadth of spike-specific CD8+ and CD4+ T cell responses was reportedly substantial. Total T cell responses may have been underestimated by the TCR breadth and depth analyses.

Sequenced by immunoSEQ multiplex PCR; TCRdb stores in-frame clones only, minus some. The repertoire holds about 680,000 clones, with 80% to 90% as singletons. For this clone: Its specificity is unknown.

After removal of 2 bases from V and 2 bases from J, the junction contained 11 bases not matched to a gene. The CDR3 is 18 residues long. CDR1 is SGHDT, CDR2 YYEEEE, per germline. The treatment here: approximately 18 received Ad26.COV2.S at low or high dose, single or two shots; 5 received placebo; per-sample allocation not given. Material that was analyzed had been drawn on day 63 after the first vaccine or placebo injection. Sequenced material: peripheral blood, taken in a trial of Ad26.COV2.S vaccine versus placebo. This chain connects TRBV5-6 to TRBJ2-3; 10 nucleotides align to TRBD2. The receptor was isolated from a person aged 18 to 65 who received the Ad26.COV2.S COVID-19 vaccine or a placebo. CDR3 in DNA: TGTGCCAGCAGCTTTCCGGCTTTCACTAGCGGGGACACAGATACGCAGTATTTT. It specifies CASSFPAFTSGDTDTQYF.